The sequence of this TCR beta chain was determined in a study of CD8+CD57+ T cells in acquired aplastic anemia (dated by TCRdb to 2016 to 2019). The study in broad terms: Extracted DNA from sorted CD4+ and CD8+ cells averaged approximately 3 ug, ranging from roughly 0.17 to 30 ug.

Study-wide conclusions, independent of this receptor: Although 25 to 30 CD8+ CDR3 sequences were shared by patients and controls, these sequences appeared highly expressed in patients and within the immunodominant clones of patients. CD8+ Simpson's diversity did not differ significantly between patients and healthy controls (P=0.060).

TCR beta VDJ combination and CDR3 sequence profiling used genomic DNA as the template. An Illumina HiSeq 2000 was used for TCR repertoire sequencing. As for the original processing: TRBV/TRBJ rearrangement plots, CDR3 size and DJ length profiles, and Simpson's diversity index were used to evaluate the repertoires. The most abundant DNA sequence in the deep sequencing data was taken as the immunodominant clone. CDR3 amino acid sequences were checked for sharing between subjects and were compared against published repertoires and the VDJdb database. Using fastp at Q25 and MiXCR, TCRdb reprocessed the public reads and kept productive beta chains. Here each entry gathers all rows of one CDR3 protein and keeps the most common genes and DNA. The V and J calls shown here were made by TCRdb, not taken from the authors' results. A total of some 280,000 distinct CDR3 sequences appear in this sample, around 60% of them only once. The ten largest make up around 7.6% of the sample.

As for this clonotype: Its antigen has not been determined. Since a much larger clone is just one base distant, this may be a read error. The final CDR3 position lacks the conserved phenylalanine or tryptophan, pointing to a likely read error.

In this study, sorted CD4+ and CD8+ T cells from the blood of healthy subjects and of severe aplastic anemia patients had their TCR repertoires deep-sequenced. Ficoll-Paque density gradient centrifugation was used to isolate peripheral blood mononuclear cells. Before DNA extraction, CD4+ and CD8+ T cells were sorted with FACS or magnetic beads. Trimmed from V: 8 bases; trimmed from J: 8 bases; junction bases lacking a gene match: 11. Via the germline V gene (reference sequence), CDR1 is MNHNY and CDR2 SVGAGI. The CDR3 spans 15 residues, counting both ends. The sequence is cut down to CDR3 DNA, 45 bases in frame from base 1.

This chain is built from TRBV6-6 and TRBJ2-3; TRBD1 fits 12 bases in the junction. Material for sequencing was sorted CD4+, CD8+, or CD8+CD57+ T cells (not recorded which) from PBMCs. The clonotype comes from a human donor with severe aplastic anemia or a healthy control (not recorded which). The CDR3 is CASFGRDRGPGTQYL. The DNA is TGTGCCAGCTTTGGCCGGGACAGGGGGCCTGGTACGCAGTATCTT.